This paragraph covers one T cell receptor beta chain sequence. CDR1 is SGHRS and CDR2 is YFSETQ in the germline V gene. V shed 1 base and J 9 bases; nucleotides not matched to a gene: 8. The CDR3 runs 15 residues. The source of the sample is a study of blood T cell repertoires in COVID-19. Study summary: The United States, Italy and Spain were the sources of the acute and convalescent COVID-19 samples.

Individuals drawn from around 24 US areas were roughly 18 to 95 years old. Two negative PCRs, clearance, or symptom resolution had been documented for recovered Cohort 3 donors. Assay used: immunoSEQ multiplex PCR; TCRdb lists only in-frame clones, some missing. Found here are roughly 350,000 clones, about 92% of them singletons; the top ten hold less than 20%. The sequenced sample consisted of PBMCs or T cells enriched from blood (not recorded which). This clonotype was obtained from a woman aged 25 to 45 who had recovered from COVID-19. V and J are TRBV5-1 and TRBJ2-1; TRBD2 aligns across 9 bases. Written as DNA, the CDR3 is TGCGCCAGCAGCTTGTCTTTTAGCGGGAGCGGTGAGCAGTTCTTC. Translating it yields CASSLSFSGSGEQFF.